The sequence of this TCR beta chain was determined in a study of T cell changes during pregnancy in multiple sclerosis. Only in-frame clones appear in the TCRdb table, and some are missing; sequencing was by immunoSEQ multiplex PCR. The sample records some 49,000 clones, around 93% being singletons. This CDR3 is 14 amino acids long. Per the germline V gene, CDR1 is MNHEY and CDR2 is SVGAGI. V lost 0 bases to trimming and J lost 5 bases; unmatched junction nucleotides: 3. This receptor was taken from a female donor with multiple sclerosis, enrolled in a pregnancy study. The chain has TRBV6-5 and TRBJ1-1; 7 bases agree with TRBD1. Specimen: CD8+ T cells from peripheral blood mononuclear cells, collected in the second trimester of pregnancy. The CDR3 loop is CASSYSNRGTEAFF. CDR3 nucleotide sequence: TGTGCCAGCAGTTACTCGAACAGGGGTACTGAAGCTTTCTTT.